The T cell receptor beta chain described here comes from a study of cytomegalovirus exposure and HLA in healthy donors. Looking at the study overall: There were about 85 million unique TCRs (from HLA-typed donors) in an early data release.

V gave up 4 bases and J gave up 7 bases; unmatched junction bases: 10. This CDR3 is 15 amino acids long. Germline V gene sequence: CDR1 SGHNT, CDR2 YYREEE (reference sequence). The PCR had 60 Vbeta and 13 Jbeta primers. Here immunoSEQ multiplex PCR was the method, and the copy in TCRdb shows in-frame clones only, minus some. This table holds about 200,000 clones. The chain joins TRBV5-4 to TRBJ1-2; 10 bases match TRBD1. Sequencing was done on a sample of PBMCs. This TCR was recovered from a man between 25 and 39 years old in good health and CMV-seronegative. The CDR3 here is CASSPRQGAVPGYTF. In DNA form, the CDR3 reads TGTGCCAGCAGCCCAAGACAGGGGGCGGTTCCTGGCTACACCTTC.